A single sample is the source of the 2 T cell receptor beta chains below, sequenced in a study of human T cells and chemical hapten exposure. Each CDR3 protein gets one entry after TCRdb re-called the RACE reads with MiXCR. The data contain over 50,000 distinct CDR3 sequences, about 11% of them singletons. Time point of the sample: patch test 1, 2 weeks after DPC sensitization. As for treatment: therapeutic diphenylcyclopropenone sensitization with weekly scalp DPC. Total RNA came from unfractionated whole blood. Sequencing used whole blood, obtained in connection with sensitization to the hapten diphenylcyclopropenone (DPC). The receptors derive from a woman between 35 and 50 years old with alopecia areata. Some clones in this sample may be carry-over from other donors' samples.

This sequence joins TRBV29-1 and TRBJ2-3; the match to TRBD1 covers 7 bases. There are 12 residues in the CDR3. Germline V gene data show CDR1 as SQVTM and CDR2 as ANQGSEA. V dropped 6 bases and J dropped 4; count of bases not matched to a gene: 4. The CDR3 region is CSVGDRSDTQYF. DNA of the CDR3: TGCAGCGTGGGGGACAGATCAGATACGCAGTATTTT.

The V gene is TRBV11-1, the J gene TRBJ2-7; 9 bases map to TRBD1. The germline V gene encodes CDR1 SGHAT and CDR2 FQDESV (reference sequence). J lost 4 bases, V lost 5 bases, and 6 bases had no gene match. This CDR3 is 14 amino acids long. CDR3 in amino acids: CASSNRDRDYEQYF. The DNA of the CDR3 is TGTGCCAGCAGCAACCGGGACAGGGATTACGAGCAGTACTTC.